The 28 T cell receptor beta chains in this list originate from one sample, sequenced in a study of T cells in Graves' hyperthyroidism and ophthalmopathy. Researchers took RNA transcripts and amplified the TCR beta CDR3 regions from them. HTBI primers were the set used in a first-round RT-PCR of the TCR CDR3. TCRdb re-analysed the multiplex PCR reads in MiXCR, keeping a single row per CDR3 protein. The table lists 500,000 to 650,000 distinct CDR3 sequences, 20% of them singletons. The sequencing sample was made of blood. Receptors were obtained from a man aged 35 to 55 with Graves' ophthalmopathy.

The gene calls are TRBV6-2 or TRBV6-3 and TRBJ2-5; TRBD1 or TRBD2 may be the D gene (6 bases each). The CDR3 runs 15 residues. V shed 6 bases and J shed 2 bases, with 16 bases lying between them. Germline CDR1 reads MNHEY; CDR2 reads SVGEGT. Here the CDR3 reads CASRAGGRAQETQYF. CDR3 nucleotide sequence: TGTGCCAGCAGAGCTGGGGGGCGGGCACAAGAGACCCAGTACTTC.

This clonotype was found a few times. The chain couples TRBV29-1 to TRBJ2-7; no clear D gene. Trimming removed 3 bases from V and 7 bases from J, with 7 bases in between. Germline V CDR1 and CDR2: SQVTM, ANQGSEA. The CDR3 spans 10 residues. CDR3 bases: TGCAGCGTTGAGACCAGGGAGCAGTACTTC. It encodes CSVETREQYF.

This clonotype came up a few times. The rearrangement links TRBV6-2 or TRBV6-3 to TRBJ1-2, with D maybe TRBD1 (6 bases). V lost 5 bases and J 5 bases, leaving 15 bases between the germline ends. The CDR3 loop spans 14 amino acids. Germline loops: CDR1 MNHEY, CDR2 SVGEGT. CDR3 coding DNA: TGTGCCAGCAGTCCCCGAACAGGGAGGTATGGCTACACCTTC. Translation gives CASSPRTGRYGYTF.

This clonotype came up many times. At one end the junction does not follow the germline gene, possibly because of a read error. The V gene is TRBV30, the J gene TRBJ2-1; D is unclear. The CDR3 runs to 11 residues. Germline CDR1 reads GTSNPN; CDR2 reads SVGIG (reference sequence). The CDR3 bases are TGTGCCTGGACCTACTACCATGAGCAGTTCTTC. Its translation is CAWTYYHEQFF. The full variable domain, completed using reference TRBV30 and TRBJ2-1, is SQTIHQWPATLVQPVGSPLSLECTVEGTSNPNLYWYRQAAGRGLQLLFYSVGIGQISSEVPQNLSASRPQDRQFILSSKKLLLSDSGFYLCAWTYYHEQFFGPGTRLTVL.

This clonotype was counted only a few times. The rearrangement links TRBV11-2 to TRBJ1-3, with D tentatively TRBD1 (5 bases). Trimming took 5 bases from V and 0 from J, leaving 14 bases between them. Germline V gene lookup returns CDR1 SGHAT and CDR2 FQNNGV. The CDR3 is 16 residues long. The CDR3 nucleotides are TGTGCCAGCAGCCCCTCGGGACCGATCTCTGGAAACACCATATATTTT. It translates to CASSPSGPISGNTIYF.

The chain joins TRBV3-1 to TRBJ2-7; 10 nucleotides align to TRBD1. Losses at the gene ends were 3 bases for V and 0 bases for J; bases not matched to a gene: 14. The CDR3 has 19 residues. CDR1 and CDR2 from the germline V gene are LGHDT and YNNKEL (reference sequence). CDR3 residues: CASSQQRSDRDRGSYEQYF. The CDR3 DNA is TGTGCCAGCAGCCAGCAAAGGTCGGACCGGGACAGGGGCTCCTACGAGCAGTACTTC.

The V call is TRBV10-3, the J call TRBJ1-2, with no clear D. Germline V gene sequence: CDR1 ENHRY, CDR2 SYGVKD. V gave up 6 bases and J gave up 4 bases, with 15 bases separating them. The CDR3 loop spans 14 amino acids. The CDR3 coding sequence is TGTGCCATCAGACGGGGAGGACTTGGCTATGGCTACACCTTC. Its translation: CAIRRGGLGYGYTF.

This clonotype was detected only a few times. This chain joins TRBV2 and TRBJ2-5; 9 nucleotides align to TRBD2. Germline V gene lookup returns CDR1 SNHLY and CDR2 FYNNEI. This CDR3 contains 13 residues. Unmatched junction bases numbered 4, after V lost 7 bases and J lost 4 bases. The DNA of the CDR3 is TGTGCCAGCACCTTGGGACTAGCAGAGACCCAGTACTTC. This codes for CASTLGLAETQYF.

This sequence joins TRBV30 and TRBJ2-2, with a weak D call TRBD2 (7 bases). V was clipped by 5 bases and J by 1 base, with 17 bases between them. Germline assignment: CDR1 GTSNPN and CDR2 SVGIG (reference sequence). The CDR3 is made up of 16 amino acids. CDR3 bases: TGTGCCTGGGCTAGGGGGGGGGGCCGGAACACCGGGGAGCTGTTTTTT. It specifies CAWARGGGRNTGELFF.

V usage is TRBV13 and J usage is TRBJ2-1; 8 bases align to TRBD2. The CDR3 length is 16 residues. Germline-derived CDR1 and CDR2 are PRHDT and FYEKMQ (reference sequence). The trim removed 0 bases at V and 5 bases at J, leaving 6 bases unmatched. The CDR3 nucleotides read TGTGCCAGCAGCTTAGGCCTCGGGAGGGCCCACAATGAGCAGTTCTTC. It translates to CASSLGLGRAHNEQFF.

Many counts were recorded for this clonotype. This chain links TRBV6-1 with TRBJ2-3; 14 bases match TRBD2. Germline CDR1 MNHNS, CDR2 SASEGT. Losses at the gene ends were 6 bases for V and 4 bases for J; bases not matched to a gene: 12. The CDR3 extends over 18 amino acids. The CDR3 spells CASRRLAGGPRGADTQYF. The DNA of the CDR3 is TGTGCCAGCAGACGACTAGCGGGAGGGCCCCGGGGAGCAGATACGCAGTATTTT.

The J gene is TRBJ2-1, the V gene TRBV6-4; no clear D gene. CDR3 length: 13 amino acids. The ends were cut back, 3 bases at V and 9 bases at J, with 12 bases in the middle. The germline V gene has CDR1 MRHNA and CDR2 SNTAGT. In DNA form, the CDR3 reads TGTGCCAGCAGTGATGGAGCGATCGGTGAGCAGTTCTTC. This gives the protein CASSDGAIGEQFF.

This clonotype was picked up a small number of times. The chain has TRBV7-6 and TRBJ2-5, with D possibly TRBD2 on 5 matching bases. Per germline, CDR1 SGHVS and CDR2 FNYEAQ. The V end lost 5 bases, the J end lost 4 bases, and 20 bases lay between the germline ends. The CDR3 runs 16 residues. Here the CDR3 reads CASSLGAGWVGETQYF. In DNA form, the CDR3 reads TGTGCCAGCAGCCTGGGAGCCGGGTGGGTGGGAGAGACCCAGTACTTC.

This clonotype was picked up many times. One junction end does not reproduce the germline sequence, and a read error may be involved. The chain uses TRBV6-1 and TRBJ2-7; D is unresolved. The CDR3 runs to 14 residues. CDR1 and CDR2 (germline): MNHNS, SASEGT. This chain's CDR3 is CASSEVVGSFEQYF. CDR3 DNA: TGTGCCAGCAGTGAGGTAGTGGGGTCCTTCGAGCAGTACTTC.

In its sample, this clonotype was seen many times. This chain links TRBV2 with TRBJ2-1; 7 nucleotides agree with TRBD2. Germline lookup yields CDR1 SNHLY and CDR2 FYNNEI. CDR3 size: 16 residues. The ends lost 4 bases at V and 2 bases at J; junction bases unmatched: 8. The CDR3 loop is CASSAQTSLPYNEQFF. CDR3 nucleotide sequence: TGTGCCAGCAGTGCCCAGACTAGCCTCCCCTACAATGAGCAGTTCTTC. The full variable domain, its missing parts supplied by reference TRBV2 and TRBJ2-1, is EPEVTQTPSHQVTQMGQEVILRCVPISNHLYFYWYRQILGQKVEFLVSFYNNEISEKSEIFDDQFSVERPDGSNFTLKIRSTKLEDSAMYFCASSAQTSLPYNEQFFGPGTRLTVL.

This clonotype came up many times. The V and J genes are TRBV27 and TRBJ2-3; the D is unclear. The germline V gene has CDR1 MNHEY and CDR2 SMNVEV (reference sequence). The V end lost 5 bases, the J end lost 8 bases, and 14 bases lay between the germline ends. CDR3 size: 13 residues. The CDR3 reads CASSIGVGATQYF. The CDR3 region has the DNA TGTGCCAGCAGTATAGGTGTTGGAGCTACGCAGTATTTT.

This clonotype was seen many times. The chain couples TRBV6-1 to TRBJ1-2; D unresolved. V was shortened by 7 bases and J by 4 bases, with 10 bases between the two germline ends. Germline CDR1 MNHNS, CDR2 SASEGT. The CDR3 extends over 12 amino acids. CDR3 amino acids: CASKSRVYGYTF. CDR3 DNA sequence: TGTGCCAGCAAGAGTCGTGTCTATGGCTACACCTTC.

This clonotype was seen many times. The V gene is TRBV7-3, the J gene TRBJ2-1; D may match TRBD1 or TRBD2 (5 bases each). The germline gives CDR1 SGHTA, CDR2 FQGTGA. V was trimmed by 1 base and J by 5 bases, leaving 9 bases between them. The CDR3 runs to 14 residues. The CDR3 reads CASSLMGTDNEQFF. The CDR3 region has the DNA TGTGCCAGCAGCTTAATGGGGACCGACAATGAGCAGTTCTTC.

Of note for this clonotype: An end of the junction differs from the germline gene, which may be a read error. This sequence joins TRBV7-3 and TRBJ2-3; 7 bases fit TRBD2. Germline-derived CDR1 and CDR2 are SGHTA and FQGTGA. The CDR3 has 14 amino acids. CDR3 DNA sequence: TGTGCCAGCAGCCCCGGACTAGTCACAGGTACGCAGTATTTT. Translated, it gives CASSPGLVTGTQYF.

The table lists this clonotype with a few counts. CDR3 residues: CAWSGVAGEKLFF. DNA for the CDR3: TGTGCCTGGAGTGGTGTGGCAGGGGAAAAACTGTTTTTT. This chain links TRBV30 with TRBJ1-4; D is possibly TRBD1 (5 bases). Germline V lookup: CDR1 GTSNPN, CDR2 SVGIG (reference sequence). The CDR3 loop spans 13 amino acids. V gave up 1 base and J gave up 8 bases, with 11 bases separating them.

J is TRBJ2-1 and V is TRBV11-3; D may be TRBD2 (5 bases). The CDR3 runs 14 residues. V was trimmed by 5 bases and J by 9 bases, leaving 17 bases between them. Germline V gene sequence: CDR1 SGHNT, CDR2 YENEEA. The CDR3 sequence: CASSATMGAGEQFF. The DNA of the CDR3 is TGTGCCAGCAGCGCGACAATGGGTGCGGGTGAGCAGTTCTTC.

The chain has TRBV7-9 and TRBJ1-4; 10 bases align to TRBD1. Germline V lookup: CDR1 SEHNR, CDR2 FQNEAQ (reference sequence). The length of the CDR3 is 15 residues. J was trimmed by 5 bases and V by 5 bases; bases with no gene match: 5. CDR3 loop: CASSHQDRGNEKLFF. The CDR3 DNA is TGTGCCAGCAGCCATCAGGACAGGGGGAATGAAAAACTGTTTTTT.

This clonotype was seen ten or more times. CDR3 sequence: CASSLDLGGYEQYF. In DNA form, the CDR3 reads TGTGCCAGCAGCCTAGACCTGGGCGGCTACGAGCAGTACTTC. V is TRBV3-1 and J is TRBJ2-7; D remains unclear. Trimming left V 4 bases short and J 3 bases short, with 13 bases between. The CDR3 extends over 14 amino acids. Germline CDR1 reads LGHDT; CDR2 reads YNNKEL (reference sequence).

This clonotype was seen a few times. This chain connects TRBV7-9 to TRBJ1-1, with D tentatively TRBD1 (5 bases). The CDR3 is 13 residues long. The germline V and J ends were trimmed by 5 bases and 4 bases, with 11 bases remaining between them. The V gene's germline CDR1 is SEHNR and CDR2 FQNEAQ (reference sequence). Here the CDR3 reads CASSPDTVTEAFF. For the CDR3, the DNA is TGTGCCAGCAGCCCGGACACAGTCACTGAAGCTTTCTTT.

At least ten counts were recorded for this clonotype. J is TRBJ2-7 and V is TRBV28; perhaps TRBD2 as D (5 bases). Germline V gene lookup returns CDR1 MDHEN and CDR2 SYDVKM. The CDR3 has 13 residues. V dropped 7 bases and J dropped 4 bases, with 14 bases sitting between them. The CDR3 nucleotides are TGTGCCAGCATGATCACTAGTTCTTACGAGCAGTACTTC. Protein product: CASMITSSYEQYF.

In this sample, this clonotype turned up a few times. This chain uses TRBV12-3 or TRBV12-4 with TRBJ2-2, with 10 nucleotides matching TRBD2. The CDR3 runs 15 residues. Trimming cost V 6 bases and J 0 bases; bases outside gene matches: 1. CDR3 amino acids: CASRSGGANTGELFF. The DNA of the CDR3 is TGTGCCAGCAGGAGCGGGGGGGCGAACACCGGGGAGCTGTTTTTT.

CDR3 protein: CASNWGLVYEQYF. The CDR3 nucleotides read TGTGCCAGCAACTGGGGCCTTGTCTACGAGCAGTACTTC. The chain recombines TRBV7-8 with TRBJ2-7; possibly TRBD1 for D (5 bases). The germline V gene has CDR1 SGHVS and CDR2 FQNEAQ. The length of the CDR3 is 13 residues. The germline V and J ends were trimmed by 7 bases and 3 bases, with 13 bases remaining between them.

The CDR3 region is CAGMRGGLEKLFF. The DNA of the CDR3 is TGTGCCGGCATGAGAGGGGGGCTCGAAAAACTGTTTTTT. The genes are TRBV7-9 and TRBJ1-4; TRBD1 might be the D (6 bases). CDR3 size: 13 residues. Germline V lookup: CDR1 SEHNR, CDR2 FQNEAQ (reference sequence). V was cut by 11 bases and J by 8 bases, with 18 bases left in between. The full variable domain, in which reference TRBV7-9 and TRBJ1-4 provide the parts outside the CDR3, is DTGVSQNPRHKITKRGQNVTFRCDPISEHNRLYWYRQTLGQGPEFLTYFQNEAQLEKSRLLSDRFSAERPKGSFSTLEIQRTEQGDSAMYLCAGMRGGLEKLFFGSGTQLSVL.